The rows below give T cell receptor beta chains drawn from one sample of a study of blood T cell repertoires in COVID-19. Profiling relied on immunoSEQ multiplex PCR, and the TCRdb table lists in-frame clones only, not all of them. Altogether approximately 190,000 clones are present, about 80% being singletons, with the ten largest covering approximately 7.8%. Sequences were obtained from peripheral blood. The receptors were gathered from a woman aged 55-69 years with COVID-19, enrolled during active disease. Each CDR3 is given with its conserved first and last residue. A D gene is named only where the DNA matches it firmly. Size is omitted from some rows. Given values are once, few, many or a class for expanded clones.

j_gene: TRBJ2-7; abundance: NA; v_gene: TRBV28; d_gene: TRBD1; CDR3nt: TGTGTTTCAGGACAGGGGGGAAGCTCCTACGAGCAGTACTTC; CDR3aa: CVSGQGGSSYEQYF
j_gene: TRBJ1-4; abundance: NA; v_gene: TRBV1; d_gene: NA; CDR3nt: TGCACCAGCAGCCAACGGTGCGAAAAACTGTTTTTT; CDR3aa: CTSSQRCEKLFF
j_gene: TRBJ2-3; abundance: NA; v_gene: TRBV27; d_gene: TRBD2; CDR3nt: TGTGCCAGCAGTTTAGGACTAGCGGGAACCTTTAGCACAGATACGCAGTATTTT; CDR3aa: CASSLGLAGTFSTDTQYF
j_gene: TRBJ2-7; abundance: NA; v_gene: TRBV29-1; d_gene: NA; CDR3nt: TGCAGCGTTGCGGGAGACCACGAGCAGTACTTC; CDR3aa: CSVAGDHEQYF
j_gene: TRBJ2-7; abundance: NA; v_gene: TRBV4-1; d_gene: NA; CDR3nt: TGCGCCAGCAGCCAAGGGGGGCAGGGTTACACCTACGAGCAGTACTTC; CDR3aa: CASSQGGQGYTYEQYF
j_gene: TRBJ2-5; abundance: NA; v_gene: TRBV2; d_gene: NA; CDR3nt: TGTGCCACCCGGCGGGCAGAGACCCAGTACTTC; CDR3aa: CATRRAETQYF
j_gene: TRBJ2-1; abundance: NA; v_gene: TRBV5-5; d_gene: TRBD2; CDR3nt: TGTGCCAGCAGCGGCGGGGGGAATGAGCAGTTCTTC; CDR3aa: CASSGGGNEQFF
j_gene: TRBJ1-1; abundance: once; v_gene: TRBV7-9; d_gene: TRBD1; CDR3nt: TGTGCCAGCAGCCCCGGGACAGGGGAGAGGACTGAAGCTTTCTTT; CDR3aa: CASSPGTGERTEAFF
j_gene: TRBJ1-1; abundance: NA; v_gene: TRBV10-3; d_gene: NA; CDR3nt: TGTGCCATCAGTGCAGGGTCCCTCATGAACACTGAAGCTTTCTTT; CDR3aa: CAISAGSLMNTEAFF
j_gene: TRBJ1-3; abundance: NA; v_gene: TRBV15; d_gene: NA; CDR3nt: TGTGCCACCAGCGAAGCGGGACCTGGAAACACCATATATTTT; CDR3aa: CATSEAGPGNTIYF
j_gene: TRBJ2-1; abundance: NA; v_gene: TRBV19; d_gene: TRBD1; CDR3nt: TGTGCCAGTGGACAGGGAGGAGGCAATGAGCAGTTCTTC; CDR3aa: CASGQGGGNEQFF
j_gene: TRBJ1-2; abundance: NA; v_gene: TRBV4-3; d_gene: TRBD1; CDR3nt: TGCGCCAGCAGCTTCATTCGGACAGGCCTAGGGGGAAACTATGGCTACACCTTC; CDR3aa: CASSFIRTGLGGNYGYTF
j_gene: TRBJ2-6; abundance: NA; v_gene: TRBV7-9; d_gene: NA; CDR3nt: TGTGCCAGCAGCTTGGAGGGCCCTGGGGCCAACGTCCTGACTTTC; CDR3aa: CASSLEGPGANVLTF
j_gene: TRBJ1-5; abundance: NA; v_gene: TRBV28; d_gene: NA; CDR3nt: TGTGCCAGCACTCGCCTAGGACAGCTATATAGCAATCAGCCCCAGCATTTT; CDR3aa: CASTRLGQLYSNQPQHF
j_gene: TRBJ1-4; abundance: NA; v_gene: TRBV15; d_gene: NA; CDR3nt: TGTGCCACCAGCAGGCGGGACTCAGTAGGTGAAAAACTGTTTTTT; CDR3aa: CATSRRDSVGEKLFF
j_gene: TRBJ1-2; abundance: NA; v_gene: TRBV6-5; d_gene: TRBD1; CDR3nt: TGTGCCAGCAGTCTACAGGGGGCGCATGGCTACACCTTC; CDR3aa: CASSLQGAHGYTF
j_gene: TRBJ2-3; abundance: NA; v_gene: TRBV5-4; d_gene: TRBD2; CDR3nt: TGTGCCAGCAGCTTGCAAGCGGGAGTATTTTTGAATACGCAGTATTTT; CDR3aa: CASSLQAGVFLNTQYF
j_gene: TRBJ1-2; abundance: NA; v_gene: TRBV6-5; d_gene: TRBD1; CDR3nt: TGTGCCAGCGGCGGGACAGGAGATTCCTATGGCTACACCTTC; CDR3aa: CASGGTGDSYGYTF
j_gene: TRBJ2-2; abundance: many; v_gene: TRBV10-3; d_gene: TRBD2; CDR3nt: TGTGCCATCAGTGAGTCTAGCGTTGGTAGCGGGCTTAACACCGGGGAGCTGTTTTTT; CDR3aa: CAISESSVGSGLNTGELFF
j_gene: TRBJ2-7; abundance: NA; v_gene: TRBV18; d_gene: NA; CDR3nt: TGTGCCAGCTCACCACCTCTACTGACCTACGAGCAGTACTTC; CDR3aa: CASSPPLLTYEQYF
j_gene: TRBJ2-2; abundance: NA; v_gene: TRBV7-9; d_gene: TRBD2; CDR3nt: TGTGCCAGCAGCTTAGGTCGAGCGGGAGCTACCGGGGAGCTGTTTTTT; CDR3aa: CASSLGRAGATGELFF
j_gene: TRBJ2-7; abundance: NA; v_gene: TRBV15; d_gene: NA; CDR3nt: TGTGCCACCAGCAGAGATCTCGCGGGATCCTACGAGCAGTACTTC; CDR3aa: CATSRDLAGSYEQYF
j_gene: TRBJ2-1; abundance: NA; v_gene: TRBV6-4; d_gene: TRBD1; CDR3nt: TGTGCCAGCAGCACGGGACAGGGGGCTAGACTTCCCTACAATGAGCAGTTCTTC; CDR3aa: CASSTGQGARLPYNEQFF
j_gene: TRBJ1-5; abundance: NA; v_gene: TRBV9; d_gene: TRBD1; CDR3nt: TGTGCCAGCAGCGCCACGGGACAGGAAGGTCAGCCCCAGCATTTT; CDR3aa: CASSATGQEGQPQHF
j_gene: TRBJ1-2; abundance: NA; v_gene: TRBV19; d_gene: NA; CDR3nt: TGTGCCAGTAGGGACAACAGGGACGGCTACACCTTC; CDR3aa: CASRDNRDGYTF
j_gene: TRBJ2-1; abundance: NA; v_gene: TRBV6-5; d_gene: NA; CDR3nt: TGTGCCAGCACGGGGTGGGGCAATGAGCAGTTCTTC; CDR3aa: CASTGWGNEQFF
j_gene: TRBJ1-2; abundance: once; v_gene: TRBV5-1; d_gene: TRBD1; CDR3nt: TGCGCCAGCAGCTTGACAGGGGGGACGGGTGGCTACACCTTC; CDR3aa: CASSLTGGTGGYTF
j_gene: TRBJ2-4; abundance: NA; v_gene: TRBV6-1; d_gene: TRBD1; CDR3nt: TGTGCCAGCAGTGAAGTCTTCGGGACAGGGGTGAGGGCCAAAAACATTCAGTACTTC; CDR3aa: CASSEVFGTGVRAKNIQYF
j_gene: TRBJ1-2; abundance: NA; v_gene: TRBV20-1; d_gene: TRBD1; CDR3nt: TGCAGTGCTAGTGAAGGGGGCTTCTATGGCTACACCTTC; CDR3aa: CSASEGGFYGYTF
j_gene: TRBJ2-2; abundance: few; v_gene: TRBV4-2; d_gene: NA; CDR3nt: TGTGCCAGCAGCCTGGAGGAGGGGTCCGGGGAGCTGTTTTTT; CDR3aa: CASSLEEGSGELFF
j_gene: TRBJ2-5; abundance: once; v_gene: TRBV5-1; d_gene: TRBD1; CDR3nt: TGCGCCAGCAGCACCGGGACAGGGGCAGAGACCCAGTACTTC; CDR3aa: CASSTGTGAETQYF
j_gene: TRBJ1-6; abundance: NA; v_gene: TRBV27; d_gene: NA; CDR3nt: TGTGCCAGCAGTTGGGGCCGAGAATCACCCCTCCACTTT; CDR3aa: CASSWGRESPLHF
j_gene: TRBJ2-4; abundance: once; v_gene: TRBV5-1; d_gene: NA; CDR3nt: TGCGCCAGCAGCCCTCTTTTAGGGGCCAAGGAGCGAAACATTCAGTACTTC; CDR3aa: CASSPLLGAKERNIQYF
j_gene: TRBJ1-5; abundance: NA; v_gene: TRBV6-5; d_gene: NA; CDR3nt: TGTGCCAGCAACCTAGACAGGTCAGGAGGGCCCCAGCATTTT; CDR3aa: CASNLDRSGGPQHF
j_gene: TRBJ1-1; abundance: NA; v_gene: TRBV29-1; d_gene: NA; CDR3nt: TGCAGCGCGAGCTGGGGGGACACTGAAGCTTTCTTT; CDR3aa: CSASWGDTEAFF
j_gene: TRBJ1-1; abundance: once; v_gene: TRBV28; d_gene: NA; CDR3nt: TGTGCCAGCAGTCGACCGGGATTTCGGACAGCCGAAGCTTTCTTT; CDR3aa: CASSRPGFRTAEAFF
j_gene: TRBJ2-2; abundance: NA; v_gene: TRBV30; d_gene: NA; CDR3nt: TGTGCCTGGGGATGGACTCGGGACACCGGGGAGCTGTTTTTT; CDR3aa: CAWGWTRDTGELFF
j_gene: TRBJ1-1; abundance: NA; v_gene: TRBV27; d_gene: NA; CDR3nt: TGTGCCAGCAAGGTTCAGGATTTGAACACTGAAGCTTTCTTT; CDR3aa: CASKVQDLNTEAFF
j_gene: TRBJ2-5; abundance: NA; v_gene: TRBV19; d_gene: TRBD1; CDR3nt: TGTGCCAGTAGTATCCCGAGACAGGGCTCGGGGGAGACCCAGTACTTC; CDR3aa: CASSIPRQGSGETQYF
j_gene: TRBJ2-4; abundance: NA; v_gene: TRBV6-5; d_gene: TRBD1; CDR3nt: TGTGCCAGCAGACGTTTACAGGGGGCGAAAAACATTCAGTACTTC; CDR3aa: CASRRLQGAKNIQYF
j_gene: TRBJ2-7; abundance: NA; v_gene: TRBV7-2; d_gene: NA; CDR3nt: TGTGCCAGCAGCTTAGTTTTGGAGGGCTCCTCCTACGAGCAGTACTTC; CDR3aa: CASSLVLEGSSYEQYF
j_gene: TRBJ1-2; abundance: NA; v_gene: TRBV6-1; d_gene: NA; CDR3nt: TGTGCCAGCAGTGAAACCGCTGGGAGGGACGGCTACACCTTC; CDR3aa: CASSETAGRDGYTF
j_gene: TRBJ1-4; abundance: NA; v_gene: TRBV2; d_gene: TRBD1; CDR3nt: TGTGCCAGGGCCGGGACAGAGAATGAAAAACTGTTTTTT; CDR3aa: CARAGTENEKLFF
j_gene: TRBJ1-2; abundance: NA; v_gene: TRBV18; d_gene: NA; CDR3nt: TGTGCCAGCTCACCACCCCAAACCCACCGCAGGGTATCCCCCTATGGCTACACCTTC; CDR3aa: CASSPPQTHRRVSPYGYTF
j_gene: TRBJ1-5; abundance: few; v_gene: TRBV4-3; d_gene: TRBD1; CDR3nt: TGCGCCAGCAGCCGTGACAGGGGAGTGAGTCAGCCCCAGCATTTT; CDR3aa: CASSRDRGVSQPQHF
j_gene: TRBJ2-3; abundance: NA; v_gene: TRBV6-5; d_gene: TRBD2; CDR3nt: TGTGCCAGCAGCGCCGGGACTATCACAGATACGCAGTATTTT; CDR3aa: CASSAGTITDTQYF
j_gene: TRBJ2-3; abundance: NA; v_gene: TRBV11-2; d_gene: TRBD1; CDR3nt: TGTGCCAGCAGCTCGACAGGGGGGAGCACAGATACGCAGTATTTT; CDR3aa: CASSSTGGSTDTQYF
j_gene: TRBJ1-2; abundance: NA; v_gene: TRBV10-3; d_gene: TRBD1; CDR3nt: TGTGCCATCAGTGCGCGGACAGGGGATCATGGCTACACCTTC; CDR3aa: CAISARTGDHGYTF